This T cell receptor (beta chain) was profiled in a study of T cells in Graves' hyperthyroidism and ophthalmopathy. Study as a whole: Blood was drawn when the patient was first diagnosed and still untreated.

About this clonotype itself: Its target is unknown.

The TCR beta CDR3 regions underwent amplification using RNA transcripts as the source. The primer set for the first-round RT-PCR of the TCR CDR3 was HTBI. In TCRdb, the multiplex PCR reads were re-called with MiXCR into one record per CDR3 protein. The data show 380,000 or so distinct CDR3 sequences, with approximately 12% seen just once and less than 25% held by the top ten. Whole-study results and caveats: From stable hyperthyroidism, ophthalmopathy was set apart by a 13 V-J model. The majority of expanded thyroid clonotypes above 0.001 also appeared in blood.

The ends lost 3 bases at V and 7 bases at J; junction bases unmatched: 6. The length of the CDR3 is 15 residues. Per germline, CDR1 MNHEY and CDR2 SMNVEV (reference sequence). The origin of this receptor is a man aged 30 to 39 with Graves' hyperthyroidism that later progressed to Graves' ophthalmopathy. The specimen was blood. The rearrangement joins TRBV27 to TRBJ2-1; 10 nucleotides match TRBD1. The CDR3 loop reads CASSFPGTGVNEQFF. CDR3 sequence (DNA): TGTGCCAGCAGTTTCCCCGGGACAGGGGTAAATGAGCAGTTCTTC.